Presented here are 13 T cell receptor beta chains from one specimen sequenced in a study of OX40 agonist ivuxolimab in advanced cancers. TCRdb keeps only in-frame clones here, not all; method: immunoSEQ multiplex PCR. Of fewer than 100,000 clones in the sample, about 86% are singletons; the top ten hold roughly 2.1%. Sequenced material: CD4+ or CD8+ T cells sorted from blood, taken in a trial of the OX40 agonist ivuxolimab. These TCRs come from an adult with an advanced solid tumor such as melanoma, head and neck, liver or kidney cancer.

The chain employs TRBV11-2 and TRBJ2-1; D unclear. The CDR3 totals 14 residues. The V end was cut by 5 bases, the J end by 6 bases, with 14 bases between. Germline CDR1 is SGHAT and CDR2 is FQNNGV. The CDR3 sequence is CASSRGEPRNEQFF. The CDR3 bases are TGTGCCAGCAGCCGTGGGGAACCCCGCAATGAGCAGTTCTTC.

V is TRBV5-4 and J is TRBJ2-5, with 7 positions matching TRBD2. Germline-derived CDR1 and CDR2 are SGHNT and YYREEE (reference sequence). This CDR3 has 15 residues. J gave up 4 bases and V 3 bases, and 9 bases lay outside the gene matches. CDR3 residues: CASSWGRAEVETQYF. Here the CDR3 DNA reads TGTGCCAGCAGCTGGGGGAGGGCGGAGGTAGAGACCCAGTACTTC.

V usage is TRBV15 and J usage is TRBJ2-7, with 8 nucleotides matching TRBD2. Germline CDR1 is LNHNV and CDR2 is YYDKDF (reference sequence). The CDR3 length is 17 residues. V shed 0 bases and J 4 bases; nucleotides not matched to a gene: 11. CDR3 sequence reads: CATSRDKELAETYEQYF. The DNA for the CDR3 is TGTGCCACCAGCAGAGATAAGGAACTAGCGGAAACTTACGAGCAGTACTTC.

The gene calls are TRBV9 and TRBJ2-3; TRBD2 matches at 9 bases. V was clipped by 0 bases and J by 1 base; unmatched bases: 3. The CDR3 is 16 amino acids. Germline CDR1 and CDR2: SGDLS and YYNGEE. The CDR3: CASSVAGGGGTDTQYF. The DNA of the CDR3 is TGTGCCAGCAGCGTAGCAGGCGGGGGGGGCACAGATACGCAGTATTTT.

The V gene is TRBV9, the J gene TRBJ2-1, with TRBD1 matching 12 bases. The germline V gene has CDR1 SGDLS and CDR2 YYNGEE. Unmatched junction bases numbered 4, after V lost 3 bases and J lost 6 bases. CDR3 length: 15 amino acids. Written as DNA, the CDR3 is TGTGCCAGCAGCGACGGGACAGGGGGCCTCAATGAGCAGTTCTTC. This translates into CASSDGTGGLNEQFF. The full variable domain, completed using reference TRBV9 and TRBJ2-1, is DSGVTQTPKHLITATGQRVTLRCSPRSGDLSVYWYQQSLDQGLQFLIQYYNGEERAKGNILERFSAQQFPDLHSELNLSSLELGDSALYFCASSDGTGGLNEQFFGPGTRLTVL.

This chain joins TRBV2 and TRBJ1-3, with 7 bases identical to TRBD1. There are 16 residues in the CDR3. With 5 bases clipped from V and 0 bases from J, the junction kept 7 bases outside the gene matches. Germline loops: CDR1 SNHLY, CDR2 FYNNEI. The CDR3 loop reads CASSQTGERSGNTIYF. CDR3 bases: TGTGCCAGCAGTCAAACAGGGGAACGCTCTGGAAACACCATATATTTT.

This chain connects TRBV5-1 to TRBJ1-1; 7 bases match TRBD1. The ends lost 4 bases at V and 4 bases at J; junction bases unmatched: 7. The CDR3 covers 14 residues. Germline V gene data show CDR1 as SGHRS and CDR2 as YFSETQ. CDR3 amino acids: CASSSGTVGTEAFF. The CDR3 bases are TGCGCCAGCAGCAGTGGGACAGTCGGCACTGAAGCTTTCTTT. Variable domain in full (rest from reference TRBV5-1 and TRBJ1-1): KAGVTQTPRYLIKTRGQQVTLSCSPISGHRSVSWYQQTPGQGLQFLFEYFSETQRNKGNFPGRFSGRQFSNSRSEMNVSTLELGDSALYLCASSSGTVGTEAFFGQGTRLTVV.

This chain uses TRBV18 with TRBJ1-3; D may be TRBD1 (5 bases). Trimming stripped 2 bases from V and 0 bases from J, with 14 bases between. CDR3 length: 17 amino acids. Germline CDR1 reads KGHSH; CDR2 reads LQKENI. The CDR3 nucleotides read TGTGCCAGCTCACCATCCACAGGACTTGGCTCTGGAAACACCATATATTTT. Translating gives CASSPSTGLGSGNTIYF.

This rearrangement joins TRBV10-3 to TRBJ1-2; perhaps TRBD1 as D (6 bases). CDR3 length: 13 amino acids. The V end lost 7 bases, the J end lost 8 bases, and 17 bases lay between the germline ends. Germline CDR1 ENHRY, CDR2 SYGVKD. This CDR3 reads CAITEGDKGGYTF. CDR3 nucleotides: TGTGCCATCACGGAGGGGGACAAGGGCGGCTACACCTTC.

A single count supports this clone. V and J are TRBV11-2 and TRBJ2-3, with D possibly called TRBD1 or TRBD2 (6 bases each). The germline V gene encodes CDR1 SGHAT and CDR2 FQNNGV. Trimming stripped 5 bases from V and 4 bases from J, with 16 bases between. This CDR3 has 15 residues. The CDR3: CASSDRTTGADTQYF. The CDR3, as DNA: TGTGCCAGCAGCGACAGGACTACTGGGGCAGATACGCAGTATTTT.

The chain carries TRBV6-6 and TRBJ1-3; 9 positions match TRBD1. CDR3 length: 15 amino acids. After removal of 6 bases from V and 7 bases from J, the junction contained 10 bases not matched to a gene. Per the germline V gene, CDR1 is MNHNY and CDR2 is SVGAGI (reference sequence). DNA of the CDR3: TGTGCCAGCAGACCAAAAGACAGGGGGGGCAACACCATATATTTT. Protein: CASRPKDRGGNTIYF.

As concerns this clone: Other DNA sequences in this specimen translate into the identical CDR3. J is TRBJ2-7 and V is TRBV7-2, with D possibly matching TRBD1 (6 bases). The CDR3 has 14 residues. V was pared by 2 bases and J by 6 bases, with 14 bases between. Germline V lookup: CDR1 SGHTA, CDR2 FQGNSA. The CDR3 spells CASSLPPGVPEQYF. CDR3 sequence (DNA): TGTGCCAGCAGCTTACCCCCAGGGGTTCCCGAGCAGTACTTC.

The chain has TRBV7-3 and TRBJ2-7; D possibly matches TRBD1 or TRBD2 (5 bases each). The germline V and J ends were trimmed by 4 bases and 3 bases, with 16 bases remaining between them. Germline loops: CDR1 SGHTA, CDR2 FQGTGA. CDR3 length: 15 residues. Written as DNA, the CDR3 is TGTGCCAGCAGCTCGGGGCCCCCTGAATACTACGAGCAGTACTTC. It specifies CASSSGPPEYYEQYF.